In its sample, the clone carrying this TCR beta chain was seen once. The authors extracted RNA and reverse transcribed it into cDNA as the sequencing template. Only in-frame clones appear in the TCRdb table, and some are missing; sequencing was by immunoSEQ multiplex PCR. The sample shows roughly 170,000 clones, around 60% of them seen only once. The entry originates in a study of CD8+ T cells in alopecia areata. The V end lost 8 bases, the J end lost 7 bases, and 20 bases lay between the germline ends. This CDR3 has 14 residues. Germline-derived CDR1 and CDR2 are SNHLY and FYNNEI. Regarding treatment: oral pan-JAK inhibitor, 5-10 mg twice daily. Researchers took lesional scalp punch biopsies and peripheral blood from people who were alopecia areata patients.

The J gene is TRBJ1-2, the V gene TRBV2; a possible D gene is TRBD1 (5 bases). Sequencing used CD8+ T cells sorted from blood, obtained at week 24, from a patient treated with tofacitinib. The receptor comes from a human donor with alopecia areata. In DNA form, the CDR3 reads TGTGCCAGCGACGGGAACAGGAGGGTTGGTGGCTACACCTTC. It encodes CASDGNRRVGGYTF.